The 32 T cell receptor beta chains below were found in one sample sequenced in a study of shared clonotypes between healthy human individuals. Generated by immunoSEQ multiplex PCR, the TCRdb table keeps only in-frame clones and is missing some. The profile shows around 1.5 million clones, nearly 99% of them singletons. Sequenced: naive CD4+ T cells sorted from blood. The subset is: CD45RA+ positively selected. The receptors shown here come from a man aged 25-45 years in good health.

The rearrangement uses TRBV7-2 and TRBJ1-5, with 11 bases aligning to TRBD1. After removal of 0 bases from V and 7 bases from J, the junction contained 8 bases not matched to a gene. CDR1 and CDR2 from the germline V gene are SGHTA and FQGNSA. The CDR3 loop spans 17 amino acids. In DNA form, the CDR3 reads TGTGCCAGCAGCTTAGCAGGGACAGGGGGTTGGAGGCAGCCCCAGCATTTT. This translates into CASSLAGTGGWRQPQHF.

Comment on this clone: Within the sample, other DNA sequences also encode this same CDR3. Here the CDR3 reads CASSLVTSYEQYF. CDR3 nucleotide sequence: TGCGCCAGCAGCTTGGTCACCTCCTACGAGCAGTACTTC. The chain recombines TRBV5-1 with TRBJ2-7, with D uncertain. The CDR3 length is 13 residues. With 0 bases removed from V and 0 bases from J, the gap between germline ends came to 4 bases. From germline, CDR1 is SGHRS and CDR2 YFSETQ. Using reference TRBV5-1 and TRBJ2-7 for the parts outside the CDR3, the full variable domain is KAGVTQTPRYLIKTRGQQVTLSCSPISGHRSVSWYQQTPGQGLQFLFEYFSETQRNKGNFPGRFSGRQFSNSRSEMNVSTLELGDSALYLCASSLVTSYEQYFGPGTRLTVT.

The chain carries TRBV5-1 and TRBJ2-5; 12 positions agree with TRBD1. There are 16 residues in the CDR3. Germline V gene sequence: CDR1 SGHRS, CDR2 YFSETQ. The V gene end was trimmed by 0 bases and the J gene end by 1 base; junction bases not matched to a gene: 1. The CDR3 loop is CASSLGDRGPQETQYF. The CDR3 nucleotides are TGCGCCAGCAGCTTGGGGGACAGGGGGCCCCAAGAGACCCAGTACTTC.

The chain is built from TRBV5-1 and TRBJ2-1, with TRBD2 matching over 7 bases. The CDR3 runs 14 residues. Per germline, CDR1 SGHRS and CDR2 YFSETQ. With V trimmed by 2 bases and J by 7 bases, 6 bases remained unmatched. The CDR3: CASSFGGSGNEQFF. In DNA, the CDR3 is TGCGCCAGCAGCTTTGGCGGGAGTGGTAATGAGCAGTTCTTC.

The chain has TRBV25-1 and TRBJ1-2; 7 positions match TRBD1. Germline trimming cut 7 bases from V and 8 bases from J; bases unmatched to any gene: 10. This CDR3 is 13 amino acids long. Per germline, CDR1 MGHDK and CDR2 SYGVNS. In nucleotides, the CDR3 is TGTGCCAGCAAACCCGGACAGGTCGGAGGCTACACCTTC. Translated, it gives CASKPGQVGGYTF.

The V and J genes are TRBV29-1 and TRBJ2-7; D is undetermined. V was pared by 4 bases and J by 7 bases, with 17 bases between. The germline gives CDR1 SQVTM, CDR2 ANQGSEA. The CDR3 spans 13 residues. The CDR3 here is CSVANRAPREQYF. The CDR3 DNA reads as TGCAGCGTTGCTAACAGAGCCCCTCGAGAGCAGTACTTC.

J is TRBJ1-1 and V is TRBV25-1; D remains ambiguous. The CDR3 spans 11 residues. Germline-derived CDR1 and CDR2 are MGHDK and SYGVNS. Deletions cut 0 bases from V and 11 bases from J, with 7 bases between. CDR3 nucleotide sequence: TGTGCCAGCAGTGAATATACGTTCGCTTTCTTT. This gives the protein CASSEYTFAFF.

The DNA for the CDR3 is TGTGCCAGCAGTTTGCGGCTAGCGGGAGATATTCGTAGCAATGAGCAGTTCTTC. Protein: CASSLRLAGDIRSNEQFF. The rearrangement uses TRBV27 and TRBJ2-1; 10 nucleotides align to TRBD2. Germline CDR1 reads MNHEY; CDR2 reads SMNVEV (reference sequence). This CDR3 has 18 residues. With 3 bases clipped from V and 6 bases from J, the junction kept 14 bases outside the gene matches.

The genes are TRBV18 and TRBJ2-2; TRBD2 aligns across 7 bases. This CDR3 has 14 amino acids. The V and J ends lost 5 bases and 4 bases, in that order; junction bases with no gene match: 4. Germline V lookup: CDR1 KGHSH, CDR2 LQKENI. The CDR3 here is CASSAGVPTGELFF. The CDR3 DNA reads as TGTGCCAGCTCAGCGGGAGTCCCCACCGGGGAGCTGTTTTTT.

The V call is TRBV28, the J call TRBJ2-6; D might be TRBD1 (6 bases). Germline assignment: CDR1 MDHEN and CDR2 SYDVKM. There are 16 residues in the CDR3. Trimming left V 2 bases short and J 2 bases short, with 10 bases between. The CDR3 region has the DNA TGTGCCAGCAGTTTACCCAACAGGGCTGGGGCCAACGTCCTGACTTTC. This gives the protein CASSLPNRAGANVLTF.

Regarding this clone: Other DNA sequences in this specimen translate into the identical CDR3. The J gene is TRBJ2-3, the V gene TRBV15; no reliable D call. The CDR3 has 11 amino acids. The germline V and J ends were trimmed by 1 base and 5 bases, with 1 base remaining between them. The germline CDR1 and CDR2 sequences are LNHNV and YYDKDF (reference sequence). CDR3 in DNA: TGTGCCACCAGCAGAGTAGATACGCAGTATTTT. Its translation is CATSRVDTQYF. The entire variable domain, with the rest obtained from reference TRBV15 and TRBJ2-3, is as follows: DAMVIQNPRYQVTQFGKPVTLSCSQTLNHNVMYWYQQKSSQAPKLLFHYYDKDFNNEADTPDNFQSRRPNTSFCFLDIRSPGLGDTAMYLCATSRVDTQYFGPGTRLTVL.

For the CDR3, the DNA is TGTGCCAGCAGACCCACCCTAGGCAACACCGGGGAGCTGTTTTTT. The encoded protein is CASRPTLGNTGELFF. V is TRBV5-4 and J is TRBJ2-2; D unresolved. Germline CDR1 SGHNT, CDR2 YYREEE (reference sequence). V lost 5 bases, J lost 2 bases, and 13 bases lay in between. This CDR3 has 15 amino acids.

CDR3 amino acids: CASSLWLRDNEQFF. The CDR3 DNA is TGTGCCAGCAGCTTATGGCTACGGGACAATGAGCAGTTCTTC. The chain joins TRBV7-2 to TRBJ2-1; the D is unclear. Germline lookup yields CDR1 SGHTA and CDR2 FQGNSA. This CDR3 spans 14 amino acids. V gave up 2 bases and J gave up 5 bases, with 10 bases separating them.

V and J are TRBV4-1 and TRBJ2-1, with D possibly called TRBD1 or TRBD2 (5 bases each). V lost 4 bases to trimming and J lost 7 bases, with 20 bases between them. The CDR3 consists of 16 residues. Germline V lookup: CDR1 MGHRA, CDR2 YSYEKL. The CDR3 sequence: CASSRPLGEQRNEQFF. The CDR3 region has the DNA TGCGCCAGCAGCCGACCCCTAGGGGAGCAGCGGAATGAGCAGTTCTTC.

The V gene is TRBV6-1, the J gene TRBJ2-7; a weak D match, TRBD2 (6 bases). CDR3 length equals 11 residues. V dropped 6 bases and J dropped 12 bases, with 15 bases sitting between them. The germline V gene has CDR1 MNHNS and CDR2 SASEGT. The CDR3 DNA is TGTGCCAGCAGGGAGGGGAGTTCCGGGTACTTC. Translating gives CASREGSSGYF.

The rearrangement joins TRBV11-3 to TRBJ2-3; 11 nucleotides line up with TRBD2. Germline V gene data show CDR1 as SGHNT and CDR2 as YENEEA. The CDR3 has 15 residues. The V and J ends lost 5 bases and 0 bases, in that order; junction bases with no gene match: 1. The CDR3 here is CASSTSGRSTDTQYF. The DNA of the CDR3 is TGTGCCAGCAGCACTAGCGGGAGAAGCACAGATACGCAGTATTTT. Variable domain in full (rest from reference TRBV11-3 and TRBJ2-3): EAGVVQSPRYKIIEKKQPVAFWCNPISGHNTLYWYLQNLGQGPELLIRYENEEAVDDSQLPKDRFSAERLKGVDSTLKIQPAELGDSAVYLCASSTSGRSTDTQYFGPGTRLTVL.

The chain has TRBV5-1 and TRBJ2-3; D is undetermined. The CDR3 length is 15 residues. Germline V CDR1 and CDR2: SGHRS, YFSETQ. Trimming cost V 0 bases and J 2 bases, with 10 bases left between them. The CDR3 DNA follows: TGCGCCAGCAGCTTGGAACTGGGATTCACAGATACGCAGTATTTT. Its protein product is CASSLELGFTDTQYF.

The chain carries TRBV19 and TRBJ1-1, with TRBD1 identical over 8 bases. The CDR3 is 15 amino acids. Per germline, CDR1 LNHDA and CDR2 SQIVND (reference sequence). J was trimmed by 4 bases and V by 6 bases; bases with no gene match: 10. The CDR3 nucleotides read TGTGCCAGTAGCGAAAGGACAGGGACCTTCACTGAAGCTTTCTTT. This encodes CASSERTGTFTEAFF.

This chain connects TRBV19 to TRBJ2-1, with TRBD2 as a possible D gene (6 bases). This CDR3 is 17 amino acids long. Germline lookup yields CDR1 LNHDA and CDR2 SQIVND (reference sequence). V was clipped by 8 bases and J by 0 bases, with 20 bases between them. The CDR3 sequence: CASSRGGDALSYNEQFF. The CDR3 nucleotides read TGTGCCAGTTCTCGGGGCGGGGATGCTCTCTCCTACAATGAGCAGTTCTTC.

The rearrangement joins TRBV5-4 to TRBJ1-2; TRBD1 aligns across 7 bases. Per the germline V gene, CDR1 is SGHNT and CDR2 is YYREEE (reference sequence). The CDR3 totals 14 residues. J lost 10 bases, V lost 3 bases, and 12 bases had no gene match. The CDR3 here is CASSSYNTGTAYTF. As DNA, the CDR3 is TGTGCCAGCAGCTCGTATAACACAGGGACAGCCTACACCTTC. Full variable domain (outside the CDR3, taken from reference TRBV5-4 and TRBJ1-2): ETGVTQSPTHLIKTRGQQVTLRCSSQSGHNTVSWYQQALGQGPQFIFQYYREEENGRGNFPPRFSGLQFPNYSSELNVNALELDDSALYLCASSSYNTGTAYTFGSGTRLTVV.

V is TRBV5-1 and J is TRBJ2-1; TRBD2 is a possible D gene (6 bases). The germline V and J ends were trimmed by 5 bases and 7 bases, with 13 bases remaining between them. In germline, CDR1 is SGHRS, CDR2 YFSETQ. The CDR3 is 13 residues long. CDR3 residues: CASRSGGTNEQFF. DNA of the CDR3: TGCGCCAGCAGATCTGGCGGGACGAATGAGCAGTTCTTC.

The chain is built from TRBV29-1 and TRBJ1-1; 7 bases map to TRBD1. Looked up from germline, CDR1 is SQVTM and CDR2 is ANQGSEA. With 6 bases clipped from V and 0 bases from J, the junction kept 4 bases outside the gene matches. This CDR3 comprises 13 residues. In DNA form, the CDR3 reads TGCAGCGTCCAGACAGGGATGAACACTGAAGCTTTCTTT. The encoded protein is CSVQTGMNTEAFF.

This clone was seen only once. This chain connects TRBV4-2 to TRBJ2-2; D assignment may be TRBD1 or TRBD2 (5 bases each). The CDR3 is 17 residues long. Germline CDR1 is LGHNA and CDR2 is YNFKEQ. V lost 4 bases and J lost 6, with 21 bases in between. The CDR3: CASSPSTGTPSPGELFF. CDR3 nucleotides: TGTGCCAGCAGCCCTAGTACCGGGACCCCAAGCCCCGGGGAGCTGTTTTTT.

This clone was recorded only once. The CDR3, as DNA: TGTGCCAGCAGCTTTGTGTCAGCGACAGATACGCAGTATTTT. It encodes CASSFVSATDTQYF. The chain carries TRBV7-2 and TRBJ2-3, with D hard to call. The CDR3 is made up of 14 amino acids. Between the trimmed V and J ends, which lost 3 bases and 3 bases, there was a span of 10 bases. Germline V gene sequence: CDR1 SGHTA, CDR2 FQGNSA. Filled out from reference TRBV7-2 and TRBJ2-3, the complete variable domain reads GAGVSQSPSNKVTEKGKDVELRCDPISGHTALYWYRQSLGQGLEFLIYFQGNSAPDKSGLPSDRFSAERTGGSVSTLTIQRTQQEDSAVYLCASSFVSATDTQYFGPGTRLTVL.

This sequence joins TRBV14 and TRBJ2-3, with 9 positions matching TRBD1. Germline CDR1 SGHDN, CDR2 FVKESK. Germline trimming cut 2 bases from V and 0 bases from J; bases unmatched to any gene: 3. The CDR3 totals 16 residues. This CDR3 reads CASSQQQGASTDTQYF. The CDR3 region has the DNA TGTGCCAGCAGCCAACAACAGGGGGCCAGCACAGATACGCAGTATTTT.

This chain connects TRBV11-3 to TRBJ1-3; no reliable D call. The CDR3 extends over 15 amino acids. Per the germline V gene, CDR1 is SGHNT and CDR2 is YENEEA. The germline V and J ends were trimmed by 5 bases and 0 bases, with 11 bases remaining between them. The CDR3 loop is CASSQGFSSGNTIYF. CDR3 DNA sequence: TGTGCCAGCAGCCAAGGGTTCAGCTCTGGAAACACCATATATTTT. Looking up the rest from reference TRBV11-3 and TRBJ1-3 gives the full variable domain: EAGVVQSPRYKIIEKKQPVAFWCNPISGHNTLYWYLQNLGQGPELLIRYENEEAVDDSQLPKDRFSAERLKGVDSTLKIQPAELGDSAVYLCASSQGFSSGNTIYFGEGSWLTVV.

J is TRBJ2-7 and V is TRBV28, with 10 bases that match TRBD2. Trimming cost V 7 bases and J 5 bases; bases outside gene matches: 8. Per germline, CDR1 MDHEN and CDR2 SYDVKM. The CDR3 runs 14 residues. The CDR3 here is CASTLAGAGHEQYF. As DNA, the CDR3 is TGTGCCAGCACCCTAGCGGGAGCGGGGCACGAGCAGTACTTC.

With respect to this clone: At one of its ends the junction is not consistent with the germline gene, which may arise from a read error. This chain links TRBV19 with TRBJ2-1, with D unresolved. The V gene's germline CDR1 is LNHDA and CDR2 SQIVND (reference sequence). The CDR3 has 15 amino acids. CDR3 protein: CASSLEVRSYNEQFF. The CDR3 DNA sequence: TGTGCCAGTAGTTTAGAGGTCCGCTCCTACAATGAGCAGTTCTTC.

The chain recombines TRBV7-2 with TRBJ2-2; TRBD1 agrees at 7 bases. Germline loops: CDR1 SGHTA, CDR2 FQGNSA. CDR3 size: 14 residues. The V and J ends lost 0 bases and 7 bases, in that order; junction bases with no gene match: 2. CDR3 DNA sequence: TGTGCCAGCAGCTTAGCCACAGGGGTCGGGGAGCTGTTTTTT. It is translated as CASSLATGVGELFF.

This chain links TRBV7-3 with TRBJ2-3, with 9 bases lining up with TRBD1. Germline CDR1 reads SGHTA; CDR2 reads FQGTGA. This CDR3 has 16 residues. With V trimmed by 5 bases and J by 3 bases, 9 bases remained unmatched. CDR3 loop: CASSQHTGGFTDTQYF. The CDR3 region has the DNA TGTGCCAGCAGCCAACATACAGGGGGCTTTACAGATACGCAGTATTTT.

V and J are TRBV7-2 and TRBJ1-2; tentatively, D is TRBD1 (6 bases). The V gene lost 5 bases and the J gene lost 0 bases, with 10 bases spanning the gap. The CDR3 extends over 14 amino acids. Germline CDR1 SGHTA, CDR2 FQGNSA. The CDR3 DNA follows: TGTGCCAGCAGCCGAACAGGGACTAACTATGGCTACACCTTC. Residues: CASSRTGTNYGYTF. The full variable domain, completed using reference TRBV7-2 and TRBJ1-2, is GAGVSQSPSNKVTEKGKDVELRCDPISGHTALYWYRQSLGQGLEFLIYFQGNSAPDKSGLPSDRFSAERTGGSVSTLTIQRTQQEDSAVYLCASSRTGTNYGYTFGSGTRLTVV.

The chain recombines TRBV7-9 with TRBJ2-6, with D possibly matching TRBD1 (6 bases). The CDR3 is 17 amino acids. In germline, CDR1 is SEHNR, CDR2 FQNEAQ (reference sequence). V lost 2 bases, J lost 1 base, and 12 bases lay in between. As DNA, the CDR3 is TGTGCCAGCAGCTTATTTGGGGGCGCTTCTGGGGCCAACGTCCTGACTTTC. Protein sequence: CASSLFGGASGANVLTF. Together with reference TRBV7-9 and TRBJ2-6, the CDR3 gives the full variable domain: DTGVSQNPRHKITKRGQNVTFRCDPISEHNRLYWYRQTLGQGPEFLTYFQNEAQLEKSRLLSDRFSAERPKGSFSTLEIQRTEQGDSAMYLCASSLFGGASGANVLTFGAGSRLTVL.